These 9 T cell receptor beta chains originate from one sample sequenced in a study of graft-versus-host responses after intestinal transplantation. Their specific antigens are unknown. The repertoire was sequenced with immunoSEQ multiplex PCR; TCRdb's copy has only in-frame clones and lacks some. The sample contains about 96,000 clones, about 94% of which appear only once. The sample was unstimulated CD4+ T cells sorted from spleen or lymph node cells, taken before intestinal transplant. These TCRs come from a human donor who received an intestinal transplant.

V usage is TRBV12-5 and J usage is TRBJ1-5; D gene unclear. The CDR3 is made up of 16 amino acids. Germline lookup yields CDR1 LGHNT and CDR2 FRNRAP. V was cut by 0 bases and J by 0 bases, with 9 bases left in between. The CDR3: CASGLVEGYSNQPQHF. CDR3 coding DNA: TGTGCTAGTGGTTTGGTAGAGGGATATAGCAATCAGCCCCAGCATTTT.

The chain carries TRBV14 and TRBJ2-1; D might be TRBD2 (5 bases). V was clipped by 4 bases and J by 5 bases, with 12 bases between them. Germline CDR1 reads SGHDN; CDR2 reads FVKESK. The CDR3 extends over 14 amino acids. The CDR3 nucleotides are TGTGCCAGCAGCCTCGGACTGGCAGACAATGAGCAGTTCTTC. Translation gives CASSLGLADNEQFF.

CDR3 nucleotide sequence: TGTGCCTGGAGCGATGCCGGGAGACAAGAGACCCAGTACTTC. Amino acids: CAWSDAGRQETQYF. V gene TRBV30 combines with J gene TRBJ2-5, with a tentative D call TRBD2 (6 bases). Germline CDR1 is GTSNPN and CDR2 is SVGIG (reference sequence). The CDR3 loop spans 14 amino acids. Trimming pared 3 bases from V and 2 bases from J, leaving 13 bases between.

The chain couples TRBV7-2 to TRBJ2-2; 16 positions agree with TRBD2. The V and J ends lost 1 base and 4 bases, in that order; junction bases with no gene match: 3. Germline V gene lookup returns CDR1 SGHTA and CDR2 FQGNSA. This CDR3 spans 18 amino acids. CDR3: CASSLGGLAGGLTGELFF. DNA for the CDR3: TGTGCCAGCAGCTTAGGGGGACTAGCGGGGGGGCTCACCGGGGAGCTGTTTTTT.

This clone has a handful of counts. This rearrangement joins TRBV28 to TRBJ2-5, with TRBD1 matching over 9 bases. J lost 2 bases, V lost 4 bases, and 5 bases had no gene match. In germline, CDR1 is MDHEN, CDR2 SYDVKM. The CDR3 length is 15 residues. CDR3 DNA: TGTGCCAGCAGTTCAAGGACAGGGGCACAAGAGACCCAGTACTTC. Residues: CASSSRTGAQETQYF.

This chain connects TRBV28 to TRBJ2-7; 7 nucleotides match TRBD1. The CDR3 contains 12 residues. V shed 7 bases and J 6 bases; nucleotides not matched to a gene: 6. Looked up from germline, CDR1 is MDHEN and CDR2 is SYDVKM. The CDR3 coding sequence is TGTGCCAGCAAAAGGGGGCGCGGCGAGCAGTACTTC. This encodes CASKRGRGEQYF.

The gene calls are TRBV29-1 and TRBJ2-3; TRBD2 is a possible D gene (5 bases). This CDR3 region has 16 residues. V lost 0 bases and J 1 base, leaving 14 bases between the germline ends. Germline V CDR1 and CDR2: SQVTM, ANQGSEA. Here the CDR3 reads CSVEDLVARGTDTQYF. The CDR3 nucleotides read TGCAGCGTTGAAGATCTGGTAGCGAGAGGCACAGATACGCAGTATTTT.

The DNA of the CDR3 is TGCGCCAGCAGCGACCGGGACAGAAAAAATGAAAAACTGTTTTTT. It translates to CASSDRDRKNEKLFF. This chain connects TRBV5-1 to TRBJ1-4, with 7 bases that match TRBD1. This CDR3 is built from 15 residues. Germline V CDR1 and CDR2: SGHRS, YFSETQ. V lost 4 bases to trimming and J lost 5 bases; unmatched junction nucleotides: 8. Based on the CDR3 plus reference TRBV5-1 and TRBJ1-4, the full variable domain is KAGVTQTPRYLIKTRGQQVTLSCSPISGHRSVSWYQQTPGQGLQFLFEYFSETQRNKGNFPGRFSGRQFSNSRSEMNVSTLELGDSALYLCASSDRDRKNEKLFFGSGTQLSVL.

The chain uses TRBV15 and TRBJ1-6; D not certain. This CDR3 region has 13 residues. V shed 0 bases and J shed 9 bases, with 6 bases lying between them. Germline V CDR1 and CDR2: LNHNV, YYDKDF (reference sequence). Here the CDR3 reads CATSRDISSPLHF. CDR3 in DNA: TGTGCCACCAGCAGAGATATTAGTTCACCCCTCCACTTT.